The 5 T cell receptor beta chains below were found in one sample sequenced in a study of T cells in women clearing cervical HPV infection. Assay used: immunoSEQ multiplex PCR; TCRdb lists only in-frame clones, some missing. This sample's table has over 30,000 clones. The sequenced material came from blood buffy coat. The source of these receptors is a woman between 18 and 69 years old with a cervical HPV16 infection that either progressed to CIN3+ or cleared (not recorded which).

In regard to this clone: The sequence runs out 3 residues before the end of the CDR3; the remainder is reconstructed from the germline J gene. The same CDR3 can be traced to other DNA sequences in this sample. The chain couples TRBV29-1 to TRBJ1-3; D might be TRBD1 (5 bases). The V and J ends lost 0 bases and 2 bases respectively, with 14 bases between them. Germline V gives CDR1 SQVTM, CDR2 ANQGSEA. The CDR3 length is 16 residues. The CDR3 is CSVEEELPGPGNTIYF. The sequenced part of the CDR3 DNA is TGCAGCGTTGAAGAAGAGCTTCCAGGGCCTGGAAACACC. The whole variable domain, remainder taken from reference TRBV29-1 and TRBJ1-3, is SAVISQKPSRDICQRGTSLTIQCQVDSQVTMMFWYRQQPGQSLTLIATANQGSEATYESGFVIDKFPISRPNLTFSTLTVSNMSPEDSSIYLCSVEEELPGPGNTIYFGEGSWLTVV.

A note on this clone: The CDR3 end lies 3 residues beyond the end of the read and is filled in from the germline J gene. This rearrangement joins TRBV5-6 to TRBJ2-1, with TRBD1 as a possible D gene (5 bases). The CDR3 is 12 residues long. Deletions cut 4 bases from V and 7 bases from J, with 9 bases between. CDR1 and CDR2 (germline): SGHDT, YYEEEE. The sequenced CDR3 bases are TGTGCCAGCAGCAGACAGAAAAATGAG. It translates to CASSRQKNE. The entire CDR3 protein reads CASSRQKNEQFF.

As to this clone: Coverage ceases 3 residues before the CDR3 finishes, and the germline J gene fills in the end. This chain links TRBV6-1 with TRBJ1-1; 8 bases match TRBD1. CDR3 size: 16 residues. Trimming removed 2 bases from V and 0 bases from J; junction bases left unmatched: 5. The V gene's germline CDR1 is MNHNS and CDR2 SASEGT. The CDR3 loop reads CASSERTGPMNTEAFF. The sequenced part of the CDR3 DNA is TGTGCCAGCAGTGAAAGGACAGGGCCGATGAACACTGAA.

Comment on this clone: The read terminates 3 residues before the CDR3 end, so the remaining end is supplied by the germline J gene. This chain uses TRBV2 with TRBJ2-7; unclear D gene. The CDR3 consists of 13 residues. Trimming stripped 1 base from V and 3 bases from J, with 7 bases between. Germline lookup yields CDR1 SNHLY and CDR2 FYNNEI. The CDR3 here is CASSEGQYYEQYF. CDR3 bases read: TGTGCCAGCAGTGAAGGTCAGTACTACGAG.

Notes on this clone: The CDR3 extends 3 residues past the end of the read, so its final part is completed from the germline J gene. The gene calls are TRBV18 and TRBJ1-1; D uncertain. V was pared by 4 bases and J by 4 bases, with 16 bases between. CDR3 size: 15 residues. Germline assignment: CDR1 KGHSH and CDR2 LQKENI. This CDR3 reads CASSLHAGEGTEAFF. The CDR3 DNA, read in part, is TGTGCCAGCTCACTCCACGCCGGGGAGGGCACTGAA. The entire variable domain, with the rest obtained from reference TRBV18 and TRBJ1-1, is as follows: NAGVMQNPRHLVRRRGQEARLRCSPMKGHSHVYWYRQLPEEGLKFMVYLQKENIIDESGMPKERFSAEFPKEGPSILRIQQVVRGDSAAYFCASSLHAGEGTEAFFGQGTRLTVV.